Listed below are T cell receptor beta chains from one sample, sequenced in a study of T-cell reconstitution after alpha-beta-depleted transplantation in children. TCRdb reprocessed the PCR reads via MiXCR and lists one record per CDR3 protein. The sample lists 260,000 or so distinct CDR3 sequences; around 12% were seen once. The sample consisted of PBMCs from the stem cell graft donor, taken from the stem cell graft. The receptors stem from a human donor who donated a stem cell graft to a child with acute lymphoblastic leukemia. Each CDR3 is given with its conserved first and last residue. The D gene is left open where the match is weak. Not every row has a clone size; where given, it reads once, few, many or a size class.

TRBV9	TRBJ1-1	-	-	TGTGCCAGCAGCGTAGTCCCACAGGGTGACACTGAAGCTTTCTTT	CASSVVPQGDTEAFF
TRBV9	TRBJ1-5	-	many	TGTGCCAGCAGCGTCGGAGGCGATGGCAATCAGCCCCAGCATTTT	CASSVGGDGNQPQHF
TRBV18	TRBJ2-7	-	many	TGTGCCAGCTCACCGTTACAGGAATACGAGCAGTACTTC	CASSPLQEYEQYF
TRBV4-3	TRBJ2-5	TRBD1	many	TGCGCCAGCAGCCAAGGAAGCTACAGGGGGCGCCTCCAAGAGACCCAGTACTTC	CASSQGSYRGRLQETQYF
TRBV13	TRBJ2-1	-	many	TGTGCCAGCATCCTTAGGGGGAGCTCCTACAATGAGCAGTTCTTC	CASILRGSSYNEQFF
TRBV7-8	TRBJ2-7	-	few	TGTGCCAGCAGCAAAGGGGGGGCAGGGTCGGCCCACTACGAGCAGTACTTC	CASSKGGAGSAHYEQYF
TRBV7-9	TRBJ1-1	TRBD1	many	TGTGCCAGCAGCCAAACGCGGGACAGGGGTTTGTTC	CASSQTRDRGLF
TRBV7-2	TRBJ2-1	-	many	TGTGCCAGCAGCTTAGTAGCCAGGGACTCCAATGAGCAGTTCTTC	CASSLVARDSNEQFF
TRBV5-8	TRBJ2-4	-	many	TGTGCCAGCAGCTTGCTTGGCAGGAAAAACATTCAGTACTTC	CASSLLGRKNIQYF
TRBV6-2/TRBV6-3	TRBJ2-2	-	few	TGTGCCAGCAGTTACCCGGGATCTACCGGGGAGCTGTTTTTT	CASSYPGSTGELFF
TRBV29-1	TRBJ2-7	TRBD1	many	TGCAGCGTTGGGAGACAGGGGATATACGAGCAGTACTTC	CSVGRQGIYEQYF
TRBV6-6	TRBJ1-1	-	few	TGTGCCAGCAGTCGCCAGGGTGGAGCTTTCTTT	CASSRQGGAFF
TRBV21-1	TRBJ1-1	-	many	TGTGCCAGCAGCAAACCGCACAACGGAGCTTTCTTT	CASSKPHNGAFF
TRBV28	TRBJ2-5	-	many	TGTGCCAGCAGTTTAACCGCCAGGGCGGGGGAGACCCAGTACTTC	CASSLTARAGETQYF
TRBV9	TRBJ2-3	-	many	TGTGCCAGCAGCGTAGAGGGCAGGGTCACAGATACGCAGTATTTT	CASSVEGRVTDTQYF
TRBV6-2/TRBV6-3	TRBJ2-7	TRBD1	-	TGTGCCAGCAGCCCACCTCCCCTGACAGGGGACTACGAGCAGTACTTC	CASSPPPLTGDYEQYF
TRBV5-6	TRBJ2-5	TRBD1	many	TGTGCCAGCAGCTGGGGACAGGGGATAAAGACCCAGTACTTC	CASSWGQGIKTQYF
TRBV20-1	TRBJ1-6	-	few	TGCAGTGCGAGGGGGGGGGACGGTGCGAGGAATTCACCCCTCCACTTT	CSARGGDGARNSPLHF
TRBV6-1	TRBJ2-7	TRBD1	many	TGTGCCAGCAGTGAAGGTGACAGGGTCTACGAGCAGTACTTC	CASSEGDRVYEQYF
TRBV12-3/TRBV12-4	TRBJ2-5	TRBD1	many	TGTGCCAGCAGCGGGACAGGGTGGGAGACCCAGTACTTC	CASSGTGWETQYF
TRBV5-1	TRBJ2-1	-	many	TGCGCCAGCAGCGAGTTAAATGAGCAGTTCTTC	CASSELNEQFF
TRBV5-1	TRBJ1-1	-	many	TGCGCCAGCAGCTCCCGACTGACAGCGAACACTGAAGCTTTCTTT	CASSSRLTANTEAFF
TRBV7-9	TRBJ2-1	-	many	TGTGCCAGCACCTACCTCTTCAATGAGCAGTTCTTC	CASTYLFNEQFF
TRBV29-1	TRBJ1-1	-	many	TGCAGCGTTGGAGGGTTGGTGAACACTGAAGCTTTCTTT	CSVGGLVNTEAFF
TRBV5-6	TRBJ1-1	TRBD1	many	TGTGCCAGCAGCCACGGACAGGGATTGAACACTGAAGCTTTCTTT	CASSHGQGLNTEAFF
TRBV7-9	TRBJ2-3	-	many	TGTGCCAGCACAACCGATACGCAGTATTTT	CASTTDTQYF
TRBV12-3/TRBV12-4	TRBJ2-1	-	few	TGTGCCAGCAGTCCCTTGGCCCTCCAGGGAAAAGCGAATGAGCAGTTCTTC	CASSPLALQGKANEQFF
TRBV15	TRBJ2-7	-	many	TGTGCCACCAGCAGAGAAAGAATAAAAGACTACGAGCAGTACTTC	CATSRERIKDYEQYF
TRBV6-5	TRBJ2-7	-	-	TGTGCCAGCAGTTACGTACAGGACTACGAGCAGTACTTC	CASSYVQDYEQYF
TRBV12-3/TRBV12-4	TRBJ2-5	-	many	TGTGCCAGCAGTTTAGAAGTGGGAGTCCAAGAGACCCAGTACTTC	CASSLEVGVQETQYF
TRBV6-5	TRBJ1-2	-	-	TGTGCCAGCAGTTACTTCCGAGGGGAGAACTATGGCTACACCTTC	CASSYFRGENYGYTF
TRBV4-3	TRBJ2-6	-	-	TGCGCCAGCAGCCTTCATTACAGGCCCCCACGCTCTGGGGCCAACGTCCTGACTTTC	CASSLHYRPPRSGANVLTF
TRBV12-3/TRBV12-4	TRBJ1-2	-	many	TGTGCCAGCAGCCCGGGACGGGACTATGGCTACACCTTC	CASSPGRDYGYTF
TRBV5-1	TRBJ2-3	-	many	TGCGCCAGCAGCCCTGACCTAAGCACAGATACGCAGTATTTT	CASSPDLSTDTQYF
TRBV3-1	TRBJ2-7	-	medium-sized	TGTGCCAGCAGCCCCTTTGACCGTTCAGGCCCAGATAAGGGCTACGAGCAGTACTTC	CASSPFDRSGPDKGYEQYF
TRBV19	TRBJ1-2	-	many	TGTGCCAGTAGTATCCTCTCTGCGGGACACCATAACTATGGCTACACCTTC	CASSILSAGHHNYGYTF
TRBV11-2	TRBJ1-1	TRBD1	many	TGTGCCAGCAGCTTAAAGCCAACTGGACAGGGAAACGCGAACACTGAAGCTTTCTTT	CASSLKPTGQGNANTEAFF
TRBV27	TRBJ2-1	TRBD2	many	TGTGCCAGCAGTTTATACTTTGCGGTTAGGGGAGGGAATGAGCAGTTCTTC	CASSLYFAVRGGNEQFF
TRBV7-9	TRBJ2-6	-	many	TGTGCCAGCAACATTATGGACCCTGGGGCCAACGTCCTGACTTTC	CASNIMDPGANVLTF
TRBV20-1	TRBJ2-3	TRBD2	many	TGCAGTGCTAGGGGGCGCGGGAGAAGGACAGATACGCAGTATTTT	CSARGRGRRTDTQYF
TRBV18	TRBJ2-1	TRBD2	many	TGTGCCAGCTCACCAGCTAGCGGGAGCGTTTATGAGCAGTTCTTC	CASSPASGSVYEQFF
TRBV6-5	TRBJ2-7	-	many	TGTGCCAGCAGTTATCGGGGGAGCGACGAGCAGTACTTC	CASSYRGSDEQYF
TRBV5-1	TRBJ1-1	-	many	TGCGCCAGCAGCTTGGCACGGCTGACTGAAGCTTTCTTT	CASSLARLTEAFF
TRBV20-1	TRBJ2-7	-	few	TGCAGTGCTAGAGATTGGACGGAGGGACTCGGCGAGCAGTACTTC	CSARDWTEGLGEQYF
TRBV28	TRBJ1-6	TRBD1	many	TGTGCCAGCAGTTTAAAGGGACAGGGTTTATCTAATTCACCCCTCCACTTT	CASSLKGQGLSNSPLHF
TRBV12-3/TRBV12-4	TRBJ1-4	-	few	TGTGCCAGCAGTTTAACGGACTCGGGGGAAAAACTGTTTTTT	CASSLTDSGEKLFF